The 14 T cell receptor beta chains below come from one sample, sequenced in a study of blood T cell repertoires in COVID-19. The repertoire was sequenced with immunoSEQ multiplex PCR; TCRdb's copy has only in-frame clones and lacks some. The data hold over 250,000 clones, with about 85% observed a single time. The sequencing sample was made of peripheral blood. The receptors shown here come from a human donor in a cohort sampled during active COVID-19.

The chain carries TRBV6-5 and TRBJ1-2; TRBD1 matches at 9 bases. Trimming took 5 bases from V and 2 from J; bases not matched to a gene: 0. This CDR3 is built from 13 residues. Per germline, CDR1 MNHEY and CDR2 SVGAGI. As DNA, the CDR3 is TGTGCCAGCAGTACAGGGGGCAACTATGGCTACACCTTC. This sequence encodes CASSTGGNYGYTF.

The genes are TRBV7-2 and TRBJ1-1; D possibly corresponds to TRBD1 (5 bases). Germline values: CDR1 SGHTA, CDR2 FQGNSA. The CDR3 covers 15 residues. The ends were cut back, 6 bases at V and 0 bases at J, with 14 bases in the middle. The CDR3, as DNA: TGTGCCAGCAGACCGTCCTGGGGCCTGAACACTGAAGCTTTCTTT. Protein product: CASRPSWGLNTEAFF.

V usage is TRBV7-9 and J usage is TRBJ1-2; 9 bases align to TRBD1. Trimming cost V 5 bases and J 7 bases; bases outside gene matches: 11. The CDR3 runs 15 residues. Germline CDR1 reads SEHNR; CDR2 reads FQNEAQ (reference sequence). In nucleotides, the CDR3 is TGTGCCAGCAGCCCGGGGGACAGGGAACGATTTGGCTACACCTTC. This sequence encodes CASSPGDRERFGYTF. Variable domain in full (rest from reference TRBV7-9 and TRBJ1-2): DTGVSQNPRHKITKRGQNVTFRCDPISEHNRLYWYRQTLGQGPEFLTYFQNEAQLEKSRLLSDRFSAERPKGSFSTLEIQRTEQGDSAMYLCASSPGDRERFGYTFGSGTRLTVV.

The gene calls are TRBV20-1 and TRBJ2-4, with D possibly TRBD2 on 6 matching bases. The CDR3 sequence is 15 residues long. Germline V CDR1 and CDR2: DFQATT, SNEGSKA (reference sequence). Trimming stripped 3 bases from V and 11 bases from J, with 23 bases between. DNA of the CDR3: TGCAGTGCTAGTACGGAGGGCCGAACGCTACCTTTTCAGTACTTC. Amino acid sequence: CSASTEGRTLPFQYF.

This sequence joins TRBV30 and TRBJ1-2; D gene uncertain. Trimming took off 3 bases at V and 0 bases at J, with 8 bases between the two ends. The CDR3 consists of 13 residues. Germline V gene lookup returns CDR1 GTSNPN and CDR2 SVGIG (reference sequence). For the CDR3, the DNA is TGTGCCTGGAGGCGGGAGACTAACTATGGCTACACCTTC. Translated, it gives CAWRRETNYGYTF.

DNA for the CDR3: TGTGCCACCGGACCAGGACAGAATGGAAACACCATATATTTT. It encodes CATGPGQNGNTIYF. The gene calls are TRBV15 and TRBJ1-3, with TRBD1 as a possible D gene (6 bases). The CDR3 runs to 14 residues. V lost 8 bases and J 3 bases, leaving 14 bases between the germline ends. Germline assignment: CDR1 LNHNV and CDR2 YYDKDF (reference sequence).

This clone occurred a few times. This chain connects TRBV7-3 to TRBJ2-5; TRBD2 matches 7 bases. Germline assignment: CDR1 SGHTA and CDR2 FQGTGA. The CDR3 contains 15 residues. After removal of 1 base from V and 3 bases from J, the junction contained 5 bases not matched to a gene. Written as DNA, the CDR3 is TGTGCCAGCAGCTTAAGCCCTAGCGGTGAAGAGACCCAGTACTTC. This translates into CASSLSPSGEETQYF.

The CDR3 nucleotides read TGTGCCAGCTCACCTTTGCAGGGGTCGGGGAATGAGCAGTTCTTC. Its protein product is CASSPLQGSGNEQFF. The J gene is TRBJ2-1, the V gene TRBV18, with a tentative D call TRBD1 (6 bases). V shed 3 bases and J shed 7 bases, with 16 bases lying between them. CDR3 length equals 15 residues. Germline V gene lookup returns CDR1 KGHSH and CDR2 LQKENI.

This clone was seen a single time. The chain links TRBV19 to TRBJ1-6; 7 bases align to TRBD1. The ends lost 10 bases at V and 6 bases at J; junction bases unmatched: 9. Germline CDR1 reads LNHDA; CDR2 reads SQIVND (reference sequence). The CDR3 length is 14 residues. This CDR3 reads CATSLDRINSPLHF. The CDR3 region has the DNA TGTGCCACATCATTGGACAGGATTAATTCACCCCTCCACTTT.

V usage is TRBV5-4 and J usage is TRBJ2-7; 9 bases match TRBD1. The CDR3 covers 15 residues. Per germline, CDR1 SGHNT and CDR2 YYREEE (reference sequence). The J segment lost 3 bases and the V segment lost 0 bases, leaving 4 bases of the junction unmatched. CDR3 sequence: CASSLGRTGDYEQYF. In DNA form, the CDR3 reads TGTGCCAGCAGCTTGGGGCGGACAGGGGACTACGAGCAGTACTTC.

V is TRBV19 and J is TRBJ2-7; 8 bases are a match to TRBD1. After removal of 6 bases from V and 0 bases from J, the junction contained 7 bases not matched to a gene. The CDR3 is made up of 15 amino acids. Germline-derived CDR1 and CDR2 are LNHDA and SQIVND (reference sequence). CDR3 bases: TGTGCCAGTAGCAGGGGGGACAGGAGCTCCTACGAGCAGTACTTC. Its translation is CASSRGDRSSYEQYF.

The V and J genes are TRBV5-8 and TRBJ2-5; 10 bases match TRBD1. This CDR3 comprises 14 residues. Germline CDR1 and CDR2: SGHTS and YDEGEE. With V trimmed by 5 bases and J by 5 bases, 6 bases remained unmatched. CDR3 nucleotides: TGTGCCAGCAGGTGGGACAGGGGTTTGGAGACCCAGTACTTC. Amino acids: CASRWDRGLETQYF.

The genes are TRBV7-2 and TRBJ1-3; no clear D. The V gene's germline CDR1 is SGHTA and CDR2 FQGNSA. V was shortened by 2 bases and J by 5 bases, with 13 bases between the two germline ends. The CDR3 is 15 amino acids. CDR3 sequence reads: CASSLYSALRNTIYF. Here the CDR3 DNA reads TGTGCCAGCAGCTTATACAGTGCCCTTCGAAACACCATATATTTT. The variable domain in full, completed from reference TRBV7-2 and TRBJ1-3, reads GAGVSQSPSNKVTEKGKDVELRCDPISGHTALYWYRQSLGQGLEFLIYFQGNSAPDKSGLPSDRFSAERTGGSVSTLTIQRTQQEDSAVYLCASSLYSALRNTIYFGEGSWLTVV.

The chain couples TRBV12-3 or TRBV12-4 to TRBJ2-7; 8 nucleotides align to TRBD1. The V segment lost 4 bases and the J segment 6 bases; nucleotides outside the gene matches: 2. The length of the CDR3 is 12 residues. The CDR3 is CASSSTGGEQYF. The DNA of the CDR3 is TGTGCCAGCAGTTCAACAGGGGGCGAGCAGTACTTC.